This T cell receptor (beta chain) stems from a study of human T cells and chemical hapten exposure. Study overall: Each patch test put 0.01% DPC on the upper back, and results were read at 6 days.

This clonotype has just a few counts. Antigen unknown. Overall study findings and caveats: A positive correlation with patch test score was found for PT1 expanded TCR counts.

Time point here: patch test 2, 6 weeks after DPC sensitization. Specified treatment: therapeutic diphenylcyclopropenone sensitization with weekly scalp DPC. Using its own MiXCR run on the RACE reads, TCRdb lists one record per CDR3 protein. The sample comprises 65,000 to 90,000 distinct CDR3 sequences, 6.5% to 8.5% of which are singletons, and 1% to 1.5% rests with the top ten. This sequence originates from a woman aged 25 to 39 with alopecia areata. Some clones in this sample may be carry-over from other donors' samples. Sequencing used whole blood, obtained in connection with sensitization to the hapten diphenylcyclopropenone (DPC).

The CDR3 region is CASNPPEGQGSFGYTF. CDR3 DNA: TGTGCCAGCAACCCCCCCGAGGGACAGGGTTCATTCGGCTACACCTTC. J is TRBJ1-2 and V is TRBV6-6, with 9 bases identical to TRBD1. Trimming cost V 7 bases and J 8 bases; bases outside gene matches: 17. Per germline, CDR1 MNHNY and CDR2 SVGAGI (reference sequence). The CDR3 totals 16 residues.